The TCR beta chain described here comes from a study of beta chain features in type 1 diabetes. About the research overall: Age, gender and cell yields were alike across patients and healthy donors.

The authors reverse transcribed all of the isolated RNA, so sequencing captured expressed TCRB transcripts. Profiled with immunoSEQ multiplex PCR; TCRdb holds only in-frame clones, not every one. The sample shows roughly 400,000 clones, more than 12% of them seen only once. With respect to this clone: No antigen is known for it.

Study-level results: Patients' naive, central memory and regulatory TCRB repertoires appeared more alike than those of healthy donors. Moderate yet significant TCRB CDR3 shortening was seen in Type 1 diabetes patients in all four CD4+ subsets.

Trimming took off 2 bases at V and 5 bases at J, with 12 bases between the two ends. This CDR3 is 13 amino acids long. From germline, CDR1 is GTSNPN and CDR2 SVGIG (reference sequence). CD4+ naive, central memory, regulatory and stem cell-like memory cells were sorted via CD45RO/CCR7/CD25/CD127/CD95/CD27. The specimen sequenced was naive CD4+ T cells from blood. The clonotype was recovered from a woman younger than 30 in good health. V is TRBV30 and J is TRBJ2-5, with D maybe TRBD1 (5 bases). For the CDR3, the DNA is TGTGCCTGGAGTAAAAAGGGGATGGAGACCCAGTACTTC. Residues: CAWSKKGMETQYF.